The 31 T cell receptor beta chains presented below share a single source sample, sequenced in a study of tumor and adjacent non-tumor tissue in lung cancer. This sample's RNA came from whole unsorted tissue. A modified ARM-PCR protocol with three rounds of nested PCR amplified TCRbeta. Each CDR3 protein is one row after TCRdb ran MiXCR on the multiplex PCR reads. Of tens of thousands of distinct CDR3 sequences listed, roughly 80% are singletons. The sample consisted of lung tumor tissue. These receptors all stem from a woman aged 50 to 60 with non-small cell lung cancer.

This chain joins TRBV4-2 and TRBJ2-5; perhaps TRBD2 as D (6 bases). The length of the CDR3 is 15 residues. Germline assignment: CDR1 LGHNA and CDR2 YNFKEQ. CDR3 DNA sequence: TGTGTTAGCAGCCAAGTCTACGGGAGAAGAGAGACCCAGTACTTC. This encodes CVSSQVYGRRETQYF.

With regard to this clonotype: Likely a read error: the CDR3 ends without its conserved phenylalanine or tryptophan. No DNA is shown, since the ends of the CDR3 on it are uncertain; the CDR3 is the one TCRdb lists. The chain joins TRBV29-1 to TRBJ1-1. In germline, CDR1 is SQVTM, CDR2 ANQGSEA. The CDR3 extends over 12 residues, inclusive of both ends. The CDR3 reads CSVVTSAHEALL.

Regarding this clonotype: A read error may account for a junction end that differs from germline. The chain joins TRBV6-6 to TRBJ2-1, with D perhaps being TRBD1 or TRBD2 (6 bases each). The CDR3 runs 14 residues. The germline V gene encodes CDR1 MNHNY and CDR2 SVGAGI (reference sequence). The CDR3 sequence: CANSYGGPRDEQFF. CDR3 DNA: TGCGCCAACAGTTACGGGGGCCCTAGGGATGAGCAGTTCTTC.

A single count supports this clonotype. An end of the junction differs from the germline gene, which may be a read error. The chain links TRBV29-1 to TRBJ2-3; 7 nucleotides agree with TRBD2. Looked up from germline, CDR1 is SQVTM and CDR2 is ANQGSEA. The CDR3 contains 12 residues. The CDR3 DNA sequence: TGCAGCGCCGGACTAGTTACAGATACGAAGTATTTT. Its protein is CSAGLVTDTKYF.

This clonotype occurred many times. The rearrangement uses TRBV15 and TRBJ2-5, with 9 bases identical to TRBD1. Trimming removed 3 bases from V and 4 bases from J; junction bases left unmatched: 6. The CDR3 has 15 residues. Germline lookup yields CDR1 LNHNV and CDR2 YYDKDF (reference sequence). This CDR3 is CATSSLTGGSETQYF. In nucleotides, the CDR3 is TGTGCCACCAGCAGCCTGACAGGGGGTTCAGAGACCCAGTACTTC.

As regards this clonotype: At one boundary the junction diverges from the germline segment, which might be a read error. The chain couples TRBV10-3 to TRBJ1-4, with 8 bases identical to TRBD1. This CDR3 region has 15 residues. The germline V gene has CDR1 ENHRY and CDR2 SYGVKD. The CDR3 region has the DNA TGTGACATCAGTGAACACACAGGGGGAGGGGAGAAACTGTTTTTT. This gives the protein CDISEHTGGGEKLFF.

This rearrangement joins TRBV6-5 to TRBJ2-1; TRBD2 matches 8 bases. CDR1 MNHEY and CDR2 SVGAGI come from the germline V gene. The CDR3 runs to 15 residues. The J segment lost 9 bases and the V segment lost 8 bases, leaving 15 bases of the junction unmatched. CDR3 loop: CASGIRTSRSREQFF. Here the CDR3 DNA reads TGTGCCAGCGGAATCCGGACTAGCAGGTCGCGTGAGCAGTTCTTC.

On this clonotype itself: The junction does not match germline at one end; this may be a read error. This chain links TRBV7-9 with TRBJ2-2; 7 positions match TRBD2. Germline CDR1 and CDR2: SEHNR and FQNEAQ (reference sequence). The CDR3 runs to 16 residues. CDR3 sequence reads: CAISAAGLKVTGELFF. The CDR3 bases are TGTGCCATCAGCGCCGCGGGACTAAAGGTGACCGGGGAGCTGTTTTTT. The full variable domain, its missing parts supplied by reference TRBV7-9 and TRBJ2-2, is DTGVSQNPRHKITKRGQNVTFRCDPISEHNRLYWYRQTLGQGPEFLTYFQNEAQLEKSRLLSDRFSAERPKGSFSTLEIQRTEQGDSAMYLCAISAAGLKVTGELFFGEGSRLTVL.

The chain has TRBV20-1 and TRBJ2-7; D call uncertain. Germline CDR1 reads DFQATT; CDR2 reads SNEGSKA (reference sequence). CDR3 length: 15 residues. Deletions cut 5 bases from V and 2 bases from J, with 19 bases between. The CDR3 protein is CSARGSGTFTYEQYF. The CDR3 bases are TGCAGTGCTCGAGGATCCGGAACTTTCACCTACGAGCAGTACTTC.

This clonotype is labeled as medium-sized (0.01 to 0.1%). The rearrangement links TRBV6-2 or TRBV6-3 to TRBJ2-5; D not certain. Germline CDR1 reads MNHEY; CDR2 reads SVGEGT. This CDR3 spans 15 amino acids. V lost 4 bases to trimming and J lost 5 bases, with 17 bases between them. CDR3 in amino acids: CASSSHRAERETQYF. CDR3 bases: TGTGCCAGCAGTTCCCACCGGGCCGAACGGGAGACCCAGTACTTC.

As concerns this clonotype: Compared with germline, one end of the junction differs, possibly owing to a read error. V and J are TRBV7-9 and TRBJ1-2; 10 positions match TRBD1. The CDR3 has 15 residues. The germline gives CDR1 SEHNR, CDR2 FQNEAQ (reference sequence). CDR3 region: CASCLSRDRGNGYTF. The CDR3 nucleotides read TGTGCCAGCTGCTTAAGCCGGGACAGGGGAAACGGCTACACCTTC.

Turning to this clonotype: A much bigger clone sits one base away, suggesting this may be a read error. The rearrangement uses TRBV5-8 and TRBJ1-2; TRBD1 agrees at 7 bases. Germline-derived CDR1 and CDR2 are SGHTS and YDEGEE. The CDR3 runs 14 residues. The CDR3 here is CASSKGAGNYGNTF. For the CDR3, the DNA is TGTGCCAGCAGCAAGGGGGCCGGTAACTATGGCAACACCTTC. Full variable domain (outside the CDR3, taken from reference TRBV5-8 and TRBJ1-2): EAGVTQSPTHLIKTRGQQATLRCSPISGHTSVYWYQQALGLGLQFLLWYDEGEERNRGNFPPRFSGRQFPNYSSELNVNALELEDSALYLCASSKGAGNYGNTFGSGTRLTVV.

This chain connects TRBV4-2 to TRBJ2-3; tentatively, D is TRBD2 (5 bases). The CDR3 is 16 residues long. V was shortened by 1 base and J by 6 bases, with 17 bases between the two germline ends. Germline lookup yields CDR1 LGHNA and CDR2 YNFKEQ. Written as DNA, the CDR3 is TGTGCCAGCAGCCAAGGGCTAACGGGAAATACGGATACGCAGTATTTT. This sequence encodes CASSQGLTGNTDTQYF.

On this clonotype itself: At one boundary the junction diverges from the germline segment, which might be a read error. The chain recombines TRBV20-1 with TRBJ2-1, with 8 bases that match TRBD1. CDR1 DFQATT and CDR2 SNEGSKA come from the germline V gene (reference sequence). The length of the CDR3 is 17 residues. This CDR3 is CNARDPKGRTGNNEQLF. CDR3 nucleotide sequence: TGCAATGCTAGAGACCCAAAAGGACGGACAGGGAACAATGAGCAGCTCTTC.

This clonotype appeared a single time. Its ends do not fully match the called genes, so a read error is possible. This chain's CDR3 is CAIRATSQSSGANVLSF. As DNA, the CDR3 is TGTGCCATCAGAGCAACTTCTCAGAGCTCTGGGGCCAACGTCCTGAGTTTC. This sequence joins TRBV10-3 and TRBJ2-6; a possible D gene is TRBD1 (5 bases). Per the germline V gene, CDR1 is ENHRY and CDR2 is SYGVKD. The CDR3 has 17 amino acids.

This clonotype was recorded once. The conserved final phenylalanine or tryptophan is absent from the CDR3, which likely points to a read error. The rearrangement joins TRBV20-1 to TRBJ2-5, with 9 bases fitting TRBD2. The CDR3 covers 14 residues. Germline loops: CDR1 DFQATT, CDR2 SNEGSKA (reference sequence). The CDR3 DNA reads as TGTAGTGCTAGAGCAGGGACTAGCTCCGAGACCCAGTACATC. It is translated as CSARAGTSSETQYI.

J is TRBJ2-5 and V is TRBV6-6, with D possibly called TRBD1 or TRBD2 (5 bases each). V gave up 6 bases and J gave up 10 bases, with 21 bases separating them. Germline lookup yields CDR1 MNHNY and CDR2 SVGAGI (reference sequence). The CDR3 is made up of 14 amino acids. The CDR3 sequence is CASSWSEGPRGQYF. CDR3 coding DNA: TGTGCCAGCAGCTGGAGCGAGGGACCGAGGGGCCAGTACTTC.

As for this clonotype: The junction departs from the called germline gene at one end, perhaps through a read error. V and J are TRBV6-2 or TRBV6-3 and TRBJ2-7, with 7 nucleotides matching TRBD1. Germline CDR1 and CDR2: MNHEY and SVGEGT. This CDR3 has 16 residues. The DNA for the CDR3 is TGTGCCAGCAGTTACGCGACGACAGGGCTCGGCTACGAGCAATACTTC. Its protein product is CASSYATTGLGYEQYF.

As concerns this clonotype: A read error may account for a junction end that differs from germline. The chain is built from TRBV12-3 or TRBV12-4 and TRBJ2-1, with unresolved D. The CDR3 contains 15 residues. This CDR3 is CTSTYSSGRSNEQFF. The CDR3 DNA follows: TGTACCAGCACCTACTCTAGTGGGCGCTCCAATGAGCAGTTCTTT.

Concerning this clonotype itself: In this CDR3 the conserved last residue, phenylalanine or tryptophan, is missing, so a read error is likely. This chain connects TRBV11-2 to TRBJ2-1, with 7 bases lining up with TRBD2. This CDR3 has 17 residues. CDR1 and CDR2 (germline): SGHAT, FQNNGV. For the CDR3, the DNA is TGTCCCAGCACCCTAGAGGGCGGGGGAAGGTCCTACAATGAGCAGTTCTCC. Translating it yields CPSTLEGGGRSYNEQFS.

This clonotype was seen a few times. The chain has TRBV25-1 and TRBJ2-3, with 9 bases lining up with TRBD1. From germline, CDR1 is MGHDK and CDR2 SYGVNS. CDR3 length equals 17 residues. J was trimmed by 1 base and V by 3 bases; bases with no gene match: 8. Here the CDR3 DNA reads TGTGCCAGCAGTGACCCGACAGGGGGATTACGCACAGATACGCAGTATTTT. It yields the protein CASSDPTGGLRTDTQYF.

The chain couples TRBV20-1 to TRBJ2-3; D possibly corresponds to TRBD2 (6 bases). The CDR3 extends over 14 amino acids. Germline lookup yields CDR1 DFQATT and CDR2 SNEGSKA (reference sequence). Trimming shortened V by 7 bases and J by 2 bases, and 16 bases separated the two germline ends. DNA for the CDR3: TGCAGTGTCATACGGGACTCCTTCACAGATACGCAGTATTTT. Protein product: CSVIRDSFTDTQYF.

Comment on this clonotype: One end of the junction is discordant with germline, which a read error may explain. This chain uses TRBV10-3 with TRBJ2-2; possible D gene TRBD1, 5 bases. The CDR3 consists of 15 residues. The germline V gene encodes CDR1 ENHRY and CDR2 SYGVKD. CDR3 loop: CAIQGRRTNSGELFF. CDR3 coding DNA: TGTGCCATCCAGGGCCGGCGGACGAACTCCGGGGAGCTGTTTTTT.

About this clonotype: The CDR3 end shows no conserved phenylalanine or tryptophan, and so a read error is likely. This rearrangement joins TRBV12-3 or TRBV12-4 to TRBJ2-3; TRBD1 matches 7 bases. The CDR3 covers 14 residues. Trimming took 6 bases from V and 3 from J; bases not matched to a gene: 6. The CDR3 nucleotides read TGTGCCAGCAGCATACGACAGGGAACAGATACGCAGTATTTA. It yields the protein CASSIRQGTDTQYL.

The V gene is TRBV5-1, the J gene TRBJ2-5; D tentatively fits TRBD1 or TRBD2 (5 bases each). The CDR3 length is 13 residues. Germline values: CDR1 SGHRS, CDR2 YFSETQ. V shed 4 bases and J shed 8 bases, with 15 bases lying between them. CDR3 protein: CASSGGVRETQYF. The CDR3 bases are TGCGCCAGCAGCGGGGGAGTAAGAGAAACCCAGTACTTC.

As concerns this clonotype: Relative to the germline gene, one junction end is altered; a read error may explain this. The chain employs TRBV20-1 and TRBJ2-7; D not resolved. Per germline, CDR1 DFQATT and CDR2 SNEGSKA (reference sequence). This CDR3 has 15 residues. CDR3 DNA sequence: TGCATTGCTAGATCAATCAAGCGACCCCCGTACGAGCAGTACTTC. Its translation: CIARSIKRPPYEQYF.

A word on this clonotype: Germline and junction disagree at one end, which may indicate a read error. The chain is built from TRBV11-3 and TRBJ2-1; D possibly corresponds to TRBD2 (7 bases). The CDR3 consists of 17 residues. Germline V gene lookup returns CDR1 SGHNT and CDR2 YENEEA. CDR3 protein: CASSLSSRGRGSNEQSF. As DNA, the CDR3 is TGTGCCAGCAGCCTCTCTTCGAGAGGGAGGGGGTCCAATGAGCAGTCCTTC. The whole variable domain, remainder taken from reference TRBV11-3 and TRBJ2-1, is EAGVVQSPRYKIIEKKQPVAFWCNPISGHNTLYWYLQNLGQGPELLIRYENEEAVDDSQLPKDRFSAERLKGVDSTLKIQPAELGDSAVYLCASSLSSRGRGSNEQSFGPGTRLTVL.

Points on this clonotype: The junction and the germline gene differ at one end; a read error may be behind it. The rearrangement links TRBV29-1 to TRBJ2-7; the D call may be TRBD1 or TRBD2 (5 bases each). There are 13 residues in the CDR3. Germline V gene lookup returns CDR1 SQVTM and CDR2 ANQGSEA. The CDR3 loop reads CSVGEEGSYEQYF. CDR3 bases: TGCAGTGTTGGGGAAGAGGGGTCTTACGAGCAGTACTTC.

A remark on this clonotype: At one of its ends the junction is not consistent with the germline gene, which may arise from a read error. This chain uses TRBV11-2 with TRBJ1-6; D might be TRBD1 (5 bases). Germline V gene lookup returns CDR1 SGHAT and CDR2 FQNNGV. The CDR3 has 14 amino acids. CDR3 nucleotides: TGTGCCTGCAGATTAGATCCAGGGCAATCACCCCTCCAATTT. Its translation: CACRLDPGQSPLQF.

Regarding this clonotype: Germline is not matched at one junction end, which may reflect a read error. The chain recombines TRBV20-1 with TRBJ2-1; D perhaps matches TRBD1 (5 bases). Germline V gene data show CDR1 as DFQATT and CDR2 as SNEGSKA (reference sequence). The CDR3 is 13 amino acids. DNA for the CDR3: TGTAGTGCCCCTGGGGCTGACCACCTTGAGCAGATCTTC. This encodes CSAPGADHLEQIF.

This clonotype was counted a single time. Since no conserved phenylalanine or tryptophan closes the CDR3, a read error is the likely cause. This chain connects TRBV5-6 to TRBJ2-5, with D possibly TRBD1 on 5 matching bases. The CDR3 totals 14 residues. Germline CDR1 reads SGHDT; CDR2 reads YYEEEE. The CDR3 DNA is TGTGCCAGCAGATTGGTTCAGGGTGGGGAGACCCAGTACCTC. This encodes CASRLVQGGETQYL.